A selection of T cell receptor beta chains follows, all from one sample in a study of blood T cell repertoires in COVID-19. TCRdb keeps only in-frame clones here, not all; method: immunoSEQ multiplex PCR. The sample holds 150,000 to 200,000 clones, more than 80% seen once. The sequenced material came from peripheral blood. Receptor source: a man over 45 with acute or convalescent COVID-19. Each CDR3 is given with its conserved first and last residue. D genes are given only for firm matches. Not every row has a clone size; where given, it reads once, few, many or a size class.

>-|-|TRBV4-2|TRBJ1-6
CASSQDQGSPLHF
TGTGCCAGCAGCCAAGATCAGGGTTCACCCCTCCACTTT
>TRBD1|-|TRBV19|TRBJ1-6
CASSGTGSNSPLHF
TGTGCCAGTAGTGGGACAGGGTCGAATTCACCCCTCCACTTT
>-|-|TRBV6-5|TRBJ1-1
CASSYRPVSNTEAFF
TGTGCCAGCAGTTACCGTCCAGTGTCGAACACTGAAGCTTTCTTT
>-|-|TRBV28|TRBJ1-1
CASRTRTMNTEAFF
TGTGCCAGCAGGACAAGAACCATGAACACTGAAGCTTTCTTT
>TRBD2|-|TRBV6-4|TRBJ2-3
CASRAGTTADTQYF
TGTGCCAGCAGAGCCGGGACTACTGCAGATACGCAGTATTTT
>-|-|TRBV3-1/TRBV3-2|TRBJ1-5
CASSPTPGANQPQHF
TGTGCCAGCAGCCCAACCCCAGGGGCAAATCAGCCCCAGCATTTT
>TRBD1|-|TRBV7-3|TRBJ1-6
CASSLSGQGNSPLHF
TGTGCCAGCAGCTTAAGCGGACAGGGCAATTCACCCCTCCACTTT
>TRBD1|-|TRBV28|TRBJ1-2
CASSSGQGRGYTF
TGTGCCAGCAGCTCTGGACAGGGCCGGGGCTACACCTTC
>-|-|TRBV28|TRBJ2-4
CASSLPGKNIQYF
TGTGCCAGCAGTTTGCCGGGCAAAAACATTCAGTACTTC
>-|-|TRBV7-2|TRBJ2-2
CASSFKPNTGELFF
TGTGCCAGCAGCTTTAAGCCGAACACCGGGGAGCTGTTTTTT
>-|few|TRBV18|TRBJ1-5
CASSPRPGTLSNQPQHF
TGTGCCAGCTCACCACGACCCGGGACACTTAGCAATCAGCCCCAGCATTTT
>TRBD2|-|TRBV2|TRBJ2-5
CASSNTGTSRETQYF
TGTGCCAGCTCTAACACAGGGACTAGTCGAGAGACCCAGTACTTC
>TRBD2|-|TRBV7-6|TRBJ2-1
CASSTRTSGRAGEQFF
TGTGCCAGCAGCACACGGACTAGCGGGAGGGCGGGTGAGCAGTTCTTC
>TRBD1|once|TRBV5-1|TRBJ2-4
CASSVGRLTDRVTKNIQYF
TGCGCCAGCAGCGTCGGACGGCTAACCGACAGGGTAACCAAAAACATTCAGTACTTC
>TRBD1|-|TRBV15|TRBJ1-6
CATSGGQGNSYNSPLHF
TGTGCCACCAGCGGGGGACAGGGGAACTCCTATAATTCACCCCTCCACTTT
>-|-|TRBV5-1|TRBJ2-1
CASSLVAVRGSSYNEQFF
TGCGCCAGCAGCTTGGTGGCAGTCCGGGGGAGCTCCTACAATGAGCAGTTCTTC
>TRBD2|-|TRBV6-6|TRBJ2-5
CASRGTSGGQETQYF
TGTGCCAGCAGAGGGACTAGCGGGGGACAAGAGACCCAGTACTTC
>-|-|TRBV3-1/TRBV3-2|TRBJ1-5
CASSRDPYRAGGNQPQHF
TGTGCCAGCAGCCGCGACCCTTACAGGGCAGGTGGGAATCAGCCCCAGCATTTT
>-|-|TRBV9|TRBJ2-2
CASSGGGSGYTGELFF
TGTGCCAGCAGCGGTGGGGGGTCAGGGTACACCGGGGAGCTGTTTTTT
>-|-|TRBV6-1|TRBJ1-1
CASSEDPGSGTEAFF
TGTGCCAGCAGTGAAGATCCCGGGTCGGGCACTGAAGCTTTCTTT
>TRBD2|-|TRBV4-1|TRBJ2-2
CASSQAWASGSTGELFF
TGCGCCAGCAGCCAAGCTTGGGCTAGCGGGAGCACCGGGGAGCTGTTTTTT
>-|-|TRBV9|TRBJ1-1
CASSVEDGDTEAFF
TGTGCCAGCAGCGTAGAAGACGGGGATACTGAAGCTTTCTTT
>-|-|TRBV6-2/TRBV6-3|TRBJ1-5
CASSYTTPGQPQHF
TGTGCCAGCAGTTACACAACACCGGGTCAGCCCCAGCATTTT
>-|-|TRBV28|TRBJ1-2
CASRPGPAGSYGYTF
TGTGCCAGCAGACCAGGGCCAGCGGGTTCTTATGGCTACACCTTC
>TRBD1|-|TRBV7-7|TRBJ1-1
CASSLFGLGGRGTEAFF
TGTGCTAGCAGCTTATTTGGCCTAGGGGGCCGAGGCACTGAAGCTTTCTTT
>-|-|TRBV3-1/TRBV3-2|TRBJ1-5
CASSQGFGGNQPQHF
TGTGCCAGCAGCCAAGGCTTTGGCGGGAATCAGCCCCAGCATTTT
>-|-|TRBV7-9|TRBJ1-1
CASSLQEGGIEAFF
TGTGCCAGCAGCCTCCAGGAGGGAGGCATTGAAGCTTTCTTT
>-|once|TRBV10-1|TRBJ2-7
CASSGPGQSYEQYF
TGCGCCAGCAGTGGCCCCGGACAGTCCTACGAGCAGTACTTC
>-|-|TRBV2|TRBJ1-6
CASSGQSSYNSPLHF
TGTGCCAGCAGTGGACAGAGCTCCTATAATTCACCCCTCCACTTT
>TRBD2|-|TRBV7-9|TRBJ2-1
CASSSGQLAEFF
TGTGCCAGCAGCTCAGGTCAACTAGCGGAGTTCTTC
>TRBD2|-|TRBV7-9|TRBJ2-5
CASSLIGGRARETQYF
TGTGCCAGCAGCTTAATTGGCGGGAGGGCCAGAGAGACCCAGTACTTC
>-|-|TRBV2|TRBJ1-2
CAIRERAGDGYTF
TGTGCCATAAGGGAGAGGGCAGGGGATGGCTACACCTTC
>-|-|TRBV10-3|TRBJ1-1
CAIRGGTEAFF
TGTGCCATCAGAGGAGGCACTGAAGCTTTCTTT
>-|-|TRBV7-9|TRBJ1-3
CASSGQLYSGNTIYF
TGTGCCAGCAGCGGACAGCTTTACTCTGGAAACACCATATATTTT
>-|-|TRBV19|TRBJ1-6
CASSGQGNSPLHF
TGTGCCAGTAGTGGGCAAGGCAATTCACCCCTCCACTTT
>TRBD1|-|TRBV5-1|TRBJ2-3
CASSNRDRSTDTQYF
TGCGCCAGCAGCAACCGGGACAGGAGCACAGATACGCAGTATTTT
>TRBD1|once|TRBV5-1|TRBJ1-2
CASSLEAQGAGGYTF
TGCGCCAGCAGCTTGGAGGCACAGGGGGCCGGGGGCTACACCTTC
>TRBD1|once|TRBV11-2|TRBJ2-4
CASSLVGTGIHIQYF
TGTGCCAGCAGCTTAGTGGGGACAGGGATTCACATTCAGTACTTC
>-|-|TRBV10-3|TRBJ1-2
CAISESTVGSNYGYTF
TGTGCCATCAGTGAGTCCACGGTGGGCAGCAACTATGGCTACACCTTC
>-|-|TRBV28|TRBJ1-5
CASSLGGGRMSNQPQHF
TGTGCCAGCAGCCTTGGGGGGGGGAGGATGAGCAATCAGCCCCAGCATTTT
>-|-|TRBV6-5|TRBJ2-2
CASSYVQGVRELFF
TGTGCCAGCAGTTACGTACAGGGAGTCCGGGAGCTGTTTTTT
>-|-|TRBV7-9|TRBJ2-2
CASSLVLSAGELFF
TGTGCCAGCAGCTTAGTCCTATCCGCCGGGGAGCTGTTTTTT
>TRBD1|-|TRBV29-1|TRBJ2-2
CSVRQGADTGELFF
TGCAGCGTACGACAGGGGGCGGACACCGGGGAGCTGTTTTTT
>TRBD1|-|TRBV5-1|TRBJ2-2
CASSTGTANTGELFF
TGCGCCAGCAGCACCGGGACAGCGAACACCGGGGAGCTGTTTTTT
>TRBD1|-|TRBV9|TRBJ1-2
CASSDGTDYGYTF
TGTGCCAGCAGCGACGGGACAGACTATGGCTACACCTTC
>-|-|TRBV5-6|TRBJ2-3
CASSLGGSGYTDTQYF
TGTGCCAGCAGCTTGGGGGGTAGCGGTTACACAGATACGCAGTATTTT
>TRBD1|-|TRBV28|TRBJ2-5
CASSLIPGTDQETQYF
TGTGCCAGCAGCCTAATACCTGGGACAGATCAAGAGACCCAGTACTTC
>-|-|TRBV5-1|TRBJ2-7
CASSLIDGAYEQYF
TGCGCCAGCAGCTTGATCGACGGGGCCTACGAGCAGTACTTC
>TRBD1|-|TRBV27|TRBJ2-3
CASRKTGVADTQYF
TGTGCCAGCAGAAAGACAGGGGTTGCAGATACGCAGTATTTT
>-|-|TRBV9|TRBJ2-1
CASSVGGRSNEQFF
TGTGCCAGCAGCGTAGGCGGCCGGTCCAATGAGCAGTTCTTC
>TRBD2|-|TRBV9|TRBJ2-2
CASSGRTSGRASRTGELFF
TGTGCCAGCAGCGGACGGACTAGCGGGAGGGCCTCAAGGACCGGGGAGCTGTTTTTT